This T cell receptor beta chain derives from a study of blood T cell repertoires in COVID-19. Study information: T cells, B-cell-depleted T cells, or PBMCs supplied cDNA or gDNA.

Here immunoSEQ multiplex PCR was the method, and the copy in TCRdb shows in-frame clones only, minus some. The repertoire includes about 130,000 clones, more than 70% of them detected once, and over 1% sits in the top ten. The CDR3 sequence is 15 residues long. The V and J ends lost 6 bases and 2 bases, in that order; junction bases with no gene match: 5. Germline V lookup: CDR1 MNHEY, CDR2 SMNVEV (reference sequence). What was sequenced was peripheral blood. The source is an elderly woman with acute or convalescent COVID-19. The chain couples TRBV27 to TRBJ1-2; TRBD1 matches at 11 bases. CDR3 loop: CASSLGQGVNYGYTF. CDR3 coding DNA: TGTGCCAGCAGCCTGGGACAGGGGGTAAACTATGGCTACACCTTC.